The clone carrying this T cell receptor (beta chain) was seen a single time. What it binds is unknown. This sample was included in a study of graft-versus-host responses after intestinal transplantation. This CDR3 contains 15 residues. Germline V gene data show CDR1 as SQVTM and CDR2 as ANQGSEA. With 3 bases clipped from V and 7 bases from J, the junction kept 10 bases outside the gene matches. The repertoire was sequenced with immunoSEQ multiplex PCR; TCRdb's copy has only in-frame clones and lacks some. The sample contains around 100,000 clones, approximately 94% of which appear only once. This TCR came from a human donor who received an intestinal transplant. Sequencing was performed on unstimulated CD8+ T cells sorted from spleen or lymph node cells, taken before intestinal transplant. The gene calls are TRBV29-1 and TRBJ2-1, with TRBD1 identical over 9 bases. The CDR3 DNA follows: TGCAGCGTTGAGGGACAGGGTCTACGTCCTAATGAGCAGTTCTTC. Its protein product is CSVEGQGLRPNEQFF.